One TCR beta chain is described in this entry. Antigen specificity is unknown. This specimen belongs to a study of cytomegalovirus exposure and HLA in healthy donors. Study context: About 85 million unique TCRs from HLA-typed donors were held in an early release of data. General study points: Presence/absence analyses treated sequencing depth as roughly uniform across donors. As a later analysis showed, a missense DCLRE1C variant was linked to trimming of TCR beta V- and J-genes.

Germline V lookup: CDR1 MNHNS, CDR2 SASEGT. Trimming took 9 bases from V and 7 from J; bases not matched to a gene: 13. The CDR3 spans 14 residues. Amplification used 60 Vbeta primers and 13 Jbeta primers. Repertoires were generated with immunoSEQ multiplex PCR, while TCRdb's copy carries only in-frame clones and drops some. This sample has 95,000 to 100,000 clones, with 75% to 90% found just once. The sequenced material came from PBMCs. The origin of this receptor is a man aged 30-40 years in good health and CMV-seronegative. The V call is TRBV6-1, the J call TRBJ2-5, with TRBD1 identical over 8 bases. The CDR3 DNA is TGTGCCAGTTGGGCTTCAGGGGGCGTCGTGACCCAGTACTTC. This sequence encodes CASWASGGVVTQYF.